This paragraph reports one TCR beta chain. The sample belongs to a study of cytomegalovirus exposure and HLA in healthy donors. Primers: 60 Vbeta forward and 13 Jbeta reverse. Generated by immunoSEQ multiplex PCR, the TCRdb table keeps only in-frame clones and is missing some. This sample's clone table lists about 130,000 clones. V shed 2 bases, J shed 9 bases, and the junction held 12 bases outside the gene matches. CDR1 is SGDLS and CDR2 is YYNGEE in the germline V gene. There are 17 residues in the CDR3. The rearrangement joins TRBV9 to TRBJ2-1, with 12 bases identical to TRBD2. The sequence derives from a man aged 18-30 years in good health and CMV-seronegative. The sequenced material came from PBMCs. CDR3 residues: CASSVWGLAGVEGEQFF. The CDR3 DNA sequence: TGTGCCAGCAGCGTTTGGGGACTAGCGGGCGTCGAGGGTGAGCAGTTCTTC. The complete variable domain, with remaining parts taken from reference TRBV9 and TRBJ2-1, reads DSGVTQTPKHLITATGQRVTLRCSPRSGDLSVYWYQQSLDQGLQFLIQYYNGEERAKGNILERFSAQQFPDLHSELNLSSLELGDSALYFCASSVWGLAGVEGEQFFGPGTRLTVL.